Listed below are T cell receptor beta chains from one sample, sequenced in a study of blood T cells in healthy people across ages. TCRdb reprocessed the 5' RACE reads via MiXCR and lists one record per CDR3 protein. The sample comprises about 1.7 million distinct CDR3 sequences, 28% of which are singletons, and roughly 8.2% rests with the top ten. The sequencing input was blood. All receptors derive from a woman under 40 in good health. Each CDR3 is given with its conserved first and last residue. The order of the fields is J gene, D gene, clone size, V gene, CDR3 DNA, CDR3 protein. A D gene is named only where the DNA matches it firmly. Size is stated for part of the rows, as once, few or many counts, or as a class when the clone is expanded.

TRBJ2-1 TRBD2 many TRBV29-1 TGCAGCGTTGAAGGGTATGGACTAGCGGAGCAGTTCTTC CSVEGYGLAEQFF
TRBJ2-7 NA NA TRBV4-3 TGCGCCAGCAGCCAAGACACCCGAGCCCCTTCCTACGAGCAGTACTTC CASSQDTRAPSYEQYF
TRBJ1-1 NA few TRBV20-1 TGCAGTGCCCGGCCCAGAATGAACACTGAAGCTTTCTTT CSARPRMNTEAFF
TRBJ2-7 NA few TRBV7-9 TGTGCCAGCAGCTTAGGGGGACCGCAGTGGAACAACGAGCAGTACTTC CASSLGGPQWNNEQYF
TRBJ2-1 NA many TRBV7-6 TGTGCCAGCAGCTTAGAGTGGGGACCAAGGTTTCATGAGCAGTTCTTC CASSLEWGPRFHEQFF
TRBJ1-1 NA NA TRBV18 TGTGCCAGCTCACTAAAGACAGCTTCGGTGAACACTGAAGCTTTCTTT CASSLKTASVNTEAFF
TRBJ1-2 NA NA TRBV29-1 TGCAGCGTGAGGGGGGAAGATGACTATGGCTACACCTTC CSVRGEDDYGYTF
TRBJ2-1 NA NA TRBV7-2 TGTGCCAGCAGCGTTTCCTGGAGGGGTAATGAGCAGTTCTTC CASSVSWRGNEQFF
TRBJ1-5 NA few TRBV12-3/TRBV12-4 TGTGCCAGCAGTTTCAGCTTTCGGCGTACGGATCAGCCCCAGCATTTT CASSFSFRRTDQPQHF
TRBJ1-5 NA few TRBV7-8 TGTGCCAGCAGCTTAGTCATTGGCAATCAGCCCCAGCATTTT CASSLVIGNQPQHF
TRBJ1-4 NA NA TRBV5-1 TGCGCCAGCAGCTTGACTGGCGGGGGGAATGAAAAACTGTTTTTT CASSLTGGGNEKLFF
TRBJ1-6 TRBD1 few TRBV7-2 TGTGCCAGCAGCCTCCGGGGCCAGGGGGGATCACCCCTCCACTTT CASSLRGQGGSPLHF
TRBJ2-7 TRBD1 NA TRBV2 TGTGCCAGCAAGACAGGGAGCCCCTACGAGCAGTACTTC CASKTGSPYEQYF
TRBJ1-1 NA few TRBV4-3 TGCGCCAGCAGCCAAGAAGGGAGCCTAGGAGAAGCTTTCTTT CASSQEGSLGEAFF
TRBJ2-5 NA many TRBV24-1 TGTGCCACCAGTGGTTACACTTCTGAGGGGACCCAGTACTTC CATSGYTSEGTQYF
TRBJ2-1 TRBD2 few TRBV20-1 TGCAGTGCTAGAGTGGGGGGGACGTCTCTCGGCCAAGGGGCCTCCTACAATGAGCAGTTCTTC CSARVGGTSLGQGASYNEQFF
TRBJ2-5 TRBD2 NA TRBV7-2 TGTGCCAGCAGCCCCCGTGGGACTAGCGGGAACAATGAGCAGTACTTC CASSPRGTSGNNEQYF
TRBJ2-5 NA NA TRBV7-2 TGTGCCAGCCGACCGGCTAGGCAAGAGACCCAGTACTTC CASRPARQETQYF
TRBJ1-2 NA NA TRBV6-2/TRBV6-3 TGTGCCAGCCGGCAACAGGTCTATGGCTACACCTTC CASRQQVYGYTF
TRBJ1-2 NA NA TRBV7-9 TGTGCCAGCAGCCCCGGGACAACCGTATACTATGGCTACACCTTC CASSPGTTVYYGYTF
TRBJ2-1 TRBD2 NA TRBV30 TGTGCCTGGAGTAGAGCGGGGGGCTCCTACAATGAGCAGTTCTTC CAWSRAGGSYNEQFF
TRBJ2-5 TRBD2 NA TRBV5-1 TGCGCCAGCAGCTCGCCGGGACTAGCGGGGGACCAGACCCAGTACTTC CASSSPGLAGDQTQYF
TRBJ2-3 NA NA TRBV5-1 TGCGCCAGCAGCTTGCGGGAAGGGTTGAACACAGATACGCAGTATTTT CASSLREGLNTDTQYF
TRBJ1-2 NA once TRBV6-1 TGTGCCAGCAGGGCCTTTGGAGGGGGGGACGGCTATGGCTACACCTTC CASRAFGGGDGYGYTF
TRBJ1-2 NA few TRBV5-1 TGCGCCAGCAGCTTCAGACAGGATGGCTACACCTTC CASSFRQDGYTF
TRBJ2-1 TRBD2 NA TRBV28 TGTGCCAGCAGTCCCAGCTATACGACTAGCCGTCAGCAGTTCTTC CASSPSYTTSRQQFF
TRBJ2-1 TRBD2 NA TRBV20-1 TGCTGTGTTGGGGGGGGACGGCTAACTGGTGAGCAGTTCTTC CCVGGGRLTGEQFF
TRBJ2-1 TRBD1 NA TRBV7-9 TGTGCCAGCAGCGACGACAGGGGGCAGCGGGGGAGCTCCTACAATGAGCAGTTCTTC CASSDDRGQRGSSYNEQFF
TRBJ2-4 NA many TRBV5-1 TGCGCCAGCAGCTTGGTTTCCGAAAACATTCAGTACTTC CASSLVSENIQYF
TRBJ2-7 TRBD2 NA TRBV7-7 TGTGCCAGCAGCCCAATGGGGACTAGCGGGAGCTACGAGCAGTACTTC CASSPMGTSGSYEQYF
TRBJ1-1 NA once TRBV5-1 TGCGCCAGCAGGGCTACTACAGGGTACACTGAAGCTTTCTTT CASRATTGYTEAFF
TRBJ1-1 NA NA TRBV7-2 TGTGCCAGCAGCTTAGCGGTCCTCTCGAACACTGAAGCTTTCTTT CASSLAVLSNTEAFF
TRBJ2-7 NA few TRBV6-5 TGTGCCAGCAGCAAAACAGGGGGGGCTCAGTACGAGCAGTACTTC CASSKTGGAQYEQYF
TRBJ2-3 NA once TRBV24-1 TGTGCCACCAGTGAACCGACTGGCGGCACAGATACGCAGTATTTT CATSEPTGGTDTQYF